A selection of T cell receptor beta chains follows, all from one sample in a study of shared T cell receptors in the human thymus. Here immunoSEQ multiplex PCR was the method, and the copy in TCRdb shows in-frame clones only, minus some. This sample yields about 380,000 clones, of which approximately 95% are seen a single time; around 0.019% belongs to the top ten. Sequencing was done on a sample of thymocytes. All receptors derive from a human donor. The CDR3 runs from the conserved cysteine through the conserved F or W. D genes are given only for firm matches. Expanded clones get a size class; other rows say once, few or many, or leave the size out.

j_call,v_call,clone_size,d_call,cdr3_nt,cdr3_aa
TRBJ2-3,TRBV5-6,.,.,TGTGCCAGCAGCTTGGCGTATCAGGAACAGAGAATCACAGATACGCAGTATTTT,CASSLAYQEQRITDTQYF
TRBJ1-5,TRBV7-9,.,.,TGTGCCAGCAGCTTAGACTCGGACGAGGATCAGCCCCAGCATTTT,CASSLDSDEDQPQHF
TRBJ1-2,TRBV18,.,.,TGTGCCAGCTCACCCTCACCCAACTATGGCTACACCTTC,CASSPSPNYGYTF
TRBJ2-1,TRBV6-5,.,.,TGTGCCAGCAGTCCCTCGTTTCAGAATGAGCAGTTCTTC,CASSPSFQNEQFF
TRBJ1-1,TRBV14,.,.,TGTGCCAGCAGCCAAAAGCCCAGGAACACTGAAGCTTTCTTT,CASSQKPRNTEAFF
TRBJ1-1,TRBV4-1,.,.,TGCGCCAGCAGCCAGAGCCCCATTTCGGGGGGCATGGACACTGAAGCTTTCTTT,CASSQSPISGGMDTEAFF
TRBJ2-7,TRBV7-9,once,.,TGTGCCAGCAGCTTAGGGCTAACCGAGCAGTACTTC,CASSLGLTEQYF
TRBJ2-2,TRBV7-2,.,TRBD1,TGTGCCAGCAGCTTAGGAGCGACAGGGGGTGTGAACACCGGGGAGCTGTTTTTT,CASSLGATGGVNTGELFF
TRBJ2-3,TRBV28,.,TRBD2,TGTGCCAGCGGGAGCGGGAGAAGAGATACGCAGTATTTT,CASGSGRRDTQYF
TRBJ2-7,TRBV12-2,once,.,TGTGCAAGTCGCTTAGGTGGTAGCGGGAGTGGCGAGCAGTACTTC,CASRLGGSGSGEQYF
TRBJ1-1,TRBV28,.,.,TGTGCCAGCAGTTTTGACGGCCTTATGAACACTGAAGCTTTCTTT,CASSFDGLMNTEAFF
TRBJ1-2,TRBV19,.,.,TGTGCCAGTAGCCCTGACACCTATGGCTACACCTTC,CASSPDTYGYTF
TRBJ2-5,TRBV6-5,.,.,TGTGCCAGCAGTTTACGGCAGGAAAAAGAGACCCAGTACTTC,CASSLRQEKETQYF
TRBJ2-2,TRBV6-5,.,.,TGTGCCAGCAGCCCTCGCGGGCGAACCGGGGAGCTGTTTTTT,CASSPRGRTGELFF
TRBJ2-7,TRBV28,.,.,TGTGCCAGCAGTTGTAGGGGCGACGAGCAGTACTTC,CASSCRGDEQYF
TRBJ2-7,TRBV5-4,.,.,TGTGCCAGCAGCCGGAGAGCATCCCACGAGCAGTACTTC,CASSRRASHEQYF
TRBJ1-1,TRBV6-5,.,.,TGTGCCAGCAGCTCACAGGGCAACCAAGCTTTCTTT,CASSSQGNQAFF
TRBJ1-5,TRBV7-9,once,.,TGTGCCAGCAGCTTAGTCCCCGGGACCGCTAAGGGCCAGCCCCAGCATTTT,CASSLVPGTAKGQPQHF